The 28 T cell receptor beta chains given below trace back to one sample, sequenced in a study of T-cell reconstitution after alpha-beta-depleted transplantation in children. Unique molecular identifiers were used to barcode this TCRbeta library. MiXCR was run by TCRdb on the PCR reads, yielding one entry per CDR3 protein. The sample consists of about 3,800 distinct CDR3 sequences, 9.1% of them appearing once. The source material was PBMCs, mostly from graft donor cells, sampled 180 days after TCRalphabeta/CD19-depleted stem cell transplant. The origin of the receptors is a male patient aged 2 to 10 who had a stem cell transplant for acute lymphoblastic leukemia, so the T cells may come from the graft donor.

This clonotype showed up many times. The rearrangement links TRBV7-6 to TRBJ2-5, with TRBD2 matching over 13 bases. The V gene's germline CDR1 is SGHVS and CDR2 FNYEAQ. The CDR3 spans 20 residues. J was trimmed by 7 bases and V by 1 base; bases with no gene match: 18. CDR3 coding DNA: TGTGCCAGCAGCTTAGTCGGACTAGCGGGAGTGACTAACTCGGGGGGGACCCAGTACTTC. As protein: CASSLVGLAGVTNSGGTQYF.

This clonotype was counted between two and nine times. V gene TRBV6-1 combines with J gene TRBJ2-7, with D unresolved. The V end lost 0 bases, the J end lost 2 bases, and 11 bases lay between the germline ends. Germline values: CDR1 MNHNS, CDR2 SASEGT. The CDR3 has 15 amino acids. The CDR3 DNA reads TGTGCCAGCAGTGAAGCGGCCGTTGAAACCTACGAGCAGTACTTC. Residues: CASSEAAVETYEQYF.

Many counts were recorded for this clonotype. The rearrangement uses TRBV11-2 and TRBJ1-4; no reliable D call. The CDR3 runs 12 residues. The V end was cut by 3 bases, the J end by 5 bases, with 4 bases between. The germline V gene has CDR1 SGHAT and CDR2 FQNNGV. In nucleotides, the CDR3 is TGTGCCAGCAGCTTTCTAAATGAAAAACTGTTTTTT. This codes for CASSFLNEKLFF.

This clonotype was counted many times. The CDR3: CASRDPGLGPDTQYF. In nucleotides, the CDR3 is TGTGCCAGCAGAGATCCGGGACTAGGGCCAGATACGCAGTATTTT. The rearrangement joins TRBV7-9 to TRBJ2-3, with 8 bases lining up with TRBD2. Losses at the gene ends were 6 bases for V and 4 bases for J; bases not matched to a gene: 9. CDR1 and CDR2 from the germline V gene are SEHNR and FQNEAQ (reference sequence). The CDR3 totals 15 residues.

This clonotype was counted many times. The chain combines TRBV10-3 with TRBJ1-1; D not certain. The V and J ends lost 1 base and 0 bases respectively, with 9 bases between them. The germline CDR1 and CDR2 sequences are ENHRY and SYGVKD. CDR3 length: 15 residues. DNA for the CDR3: TGTGCCATCAGTGAGTTTATTGCCGTGAACACTGAAGCTTTCTTT. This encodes CAISEFIAVNTEAFF.

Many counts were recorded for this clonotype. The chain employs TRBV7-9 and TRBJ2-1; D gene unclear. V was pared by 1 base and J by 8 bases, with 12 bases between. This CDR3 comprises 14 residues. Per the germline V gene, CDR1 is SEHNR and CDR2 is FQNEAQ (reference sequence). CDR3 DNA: TGTGCCAGCAGCTTAGGTAGCTCATTCGATGAGCAGTTCTTC. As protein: CASSLGSSFDEQFF.

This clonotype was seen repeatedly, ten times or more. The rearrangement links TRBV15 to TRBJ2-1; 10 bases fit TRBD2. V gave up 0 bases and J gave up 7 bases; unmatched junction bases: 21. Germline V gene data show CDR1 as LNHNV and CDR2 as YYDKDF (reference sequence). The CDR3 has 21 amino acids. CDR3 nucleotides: TGTGCCACCAGCAGAGATAGTCTAGCGGCCCGTCTAGCGGGAGTGGGGAATGAGCAGTTCTTC. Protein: CATSRDSLAARLAGVGNEQFF. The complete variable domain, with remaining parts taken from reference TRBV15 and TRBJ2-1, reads DAMVIQNPRYQVTQFGKPVTLSCSQTLNHNVMYWYQQKSSQAPKLLFHYYDKDFNNEADTPDNFQSRRPNTSFCFLDIRSPGLGDTAMYLCATSRDSLAARLAGVGNEQFFGPGTRLTVL.

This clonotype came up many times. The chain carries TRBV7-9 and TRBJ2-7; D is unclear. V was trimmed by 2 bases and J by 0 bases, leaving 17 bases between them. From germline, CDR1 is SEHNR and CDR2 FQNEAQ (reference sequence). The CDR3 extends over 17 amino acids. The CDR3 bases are TGTGCCAGCAGCTTATGGCGGTCCGTGTTTAGCTCCTACGAGCAGTACTTC. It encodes CASSLWRSVFSSYEQYF.

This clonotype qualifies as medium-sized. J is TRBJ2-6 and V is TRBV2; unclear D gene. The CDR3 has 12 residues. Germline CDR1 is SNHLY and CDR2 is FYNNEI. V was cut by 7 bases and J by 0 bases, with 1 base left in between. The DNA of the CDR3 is TGTGCCAGCACCTCTGGGGCCAACGTCCTGACTTTC. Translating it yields CASTSGANVLTF.

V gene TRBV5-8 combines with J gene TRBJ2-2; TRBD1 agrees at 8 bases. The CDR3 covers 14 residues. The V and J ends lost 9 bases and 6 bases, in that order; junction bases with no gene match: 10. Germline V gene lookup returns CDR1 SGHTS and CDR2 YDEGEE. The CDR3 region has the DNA TGTGCCATCAGACCAGGGGGCGTCGCCGGGGAGCTGTTTTTT. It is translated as CAIRPGGVAGELFF.

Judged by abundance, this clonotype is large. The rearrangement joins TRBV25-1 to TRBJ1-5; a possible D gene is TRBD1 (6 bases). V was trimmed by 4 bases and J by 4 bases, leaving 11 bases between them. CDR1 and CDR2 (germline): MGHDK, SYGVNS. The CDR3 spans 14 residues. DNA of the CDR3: TGTGCCAGCAGTGCCACAGGGTGGAATCAGCCCCAGCATTTT. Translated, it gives CASSATGWNQPQHF.

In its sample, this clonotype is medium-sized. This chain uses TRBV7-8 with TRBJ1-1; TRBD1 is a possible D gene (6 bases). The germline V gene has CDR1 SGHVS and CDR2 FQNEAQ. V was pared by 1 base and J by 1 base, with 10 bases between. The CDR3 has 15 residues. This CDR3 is CASSLGLQGNTEAFF. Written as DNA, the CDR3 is TGTGCCAGCAGCTTAGGATTACAGGGGAACACTGAAGCTTTCTTT. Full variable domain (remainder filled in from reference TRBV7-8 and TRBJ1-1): GAGVSQSPRYKVAKRGQDVALRCDPISGHVSLFWYQQALGQGPEFLTYFQNEAQLDKSGLPSDRFFAERPEGSVSTLKIQRTQQEDSAVYLCASSLGLQGNTEAFFGQGTRLTVV.

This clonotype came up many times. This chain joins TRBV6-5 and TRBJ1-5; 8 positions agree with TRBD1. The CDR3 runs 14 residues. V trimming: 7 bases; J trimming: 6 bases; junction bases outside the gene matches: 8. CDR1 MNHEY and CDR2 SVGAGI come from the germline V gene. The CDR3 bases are TGTGCCAGCACCATGGACAGGGAAAGTCAGCCCCAGCATTTT. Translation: CASTMDRESQPQHF.

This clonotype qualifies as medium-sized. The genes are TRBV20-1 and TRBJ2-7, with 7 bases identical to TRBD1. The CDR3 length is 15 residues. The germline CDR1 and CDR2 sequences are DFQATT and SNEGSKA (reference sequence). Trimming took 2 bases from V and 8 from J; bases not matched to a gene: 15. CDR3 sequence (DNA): TGCAGTGCTAGAAACCCTCGACAGGGTTTTCGGAAGCAGTACTTC. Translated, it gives CSARNPRQGFRKQYF.

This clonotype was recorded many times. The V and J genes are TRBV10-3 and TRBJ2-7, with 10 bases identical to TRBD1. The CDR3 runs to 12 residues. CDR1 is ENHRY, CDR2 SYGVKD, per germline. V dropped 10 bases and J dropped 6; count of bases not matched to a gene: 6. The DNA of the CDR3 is TGTGCCACCCGACAGGGGGCACTCGAGCAGTACTTC. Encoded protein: CATRQGALEQYF.

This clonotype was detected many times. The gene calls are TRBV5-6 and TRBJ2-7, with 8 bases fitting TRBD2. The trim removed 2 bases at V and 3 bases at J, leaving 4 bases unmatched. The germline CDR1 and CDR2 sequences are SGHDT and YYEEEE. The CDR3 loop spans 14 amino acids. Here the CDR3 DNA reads TGTGCCAGCAGCTTTAGGACTAGCTTCTACGAGCAGTACTTC. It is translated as CASSFRTSFYEQYF.

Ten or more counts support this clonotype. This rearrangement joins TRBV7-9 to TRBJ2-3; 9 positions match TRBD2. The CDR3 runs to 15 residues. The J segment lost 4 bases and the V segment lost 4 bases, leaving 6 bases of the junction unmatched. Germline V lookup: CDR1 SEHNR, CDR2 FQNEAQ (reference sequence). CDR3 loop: CASSYAAGGPDTQYF. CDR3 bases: TGTGCCAGCAGCTATGCAGCGGGGGGCCCAGATACGCAGTATTTT.

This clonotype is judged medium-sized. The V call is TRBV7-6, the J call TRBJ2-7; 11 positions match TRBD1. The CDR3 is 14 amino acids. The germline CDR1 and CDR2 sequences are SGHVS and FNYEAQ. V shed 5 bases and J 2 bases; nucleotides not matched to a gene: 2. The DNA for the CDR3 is TGTGCCAGCAGCGTGGGACAGGGGGCCTACGAGCAGTACTTC. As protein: CASSVGQGAYEQYF.

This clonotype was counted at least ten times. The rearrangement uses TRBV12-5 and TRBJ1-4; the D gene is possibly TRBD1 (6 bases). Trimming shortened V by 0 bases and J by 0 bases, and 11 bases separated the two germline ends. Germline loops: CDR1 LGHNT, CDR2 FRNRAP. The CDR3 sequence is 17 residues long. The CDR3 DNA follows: TGTGCTAGTGGTTTGGTCGACAGGACTGCAACTAATGAAAAACTGTTTTTT. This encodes CASGLVDRTATNEKLFF.

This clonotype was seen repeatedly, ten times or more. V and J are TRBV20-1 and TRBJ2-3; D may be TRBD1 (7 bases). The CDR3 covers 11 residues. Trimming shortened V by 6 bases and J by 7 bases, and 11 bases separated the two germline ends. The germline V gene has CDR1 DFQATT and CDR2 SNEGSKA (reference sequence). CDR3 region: CSARGRHTQYF. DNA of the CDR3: TGCAGTGCCAGGGGGAGGCATACGCAGTATTTT.

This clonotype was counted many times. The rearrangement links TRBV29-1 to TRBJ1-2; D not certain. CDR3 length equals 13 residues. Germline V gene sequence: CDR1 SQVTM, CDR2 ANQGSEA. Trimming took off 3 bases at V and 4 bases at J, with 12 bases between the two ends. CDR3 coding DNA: TGCAGCGTTGAGGCCAGCTTGGGCTATGGCTACACCTTC. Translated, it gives CSVEASLGYGYTF.

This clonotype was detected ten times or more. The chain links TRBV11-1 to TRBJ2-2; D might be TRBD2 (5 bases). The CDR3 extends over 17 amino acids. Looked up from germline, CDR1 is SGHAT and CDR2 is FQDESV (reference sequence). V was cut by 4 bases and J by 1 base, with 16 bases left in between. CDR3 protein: CASSSEQGRRNTGELFF. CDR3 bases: TGTGCCAGCAGCTCGGAGCAAGGGAGAAGGAACACCGGGGAGCTGTTTTTT. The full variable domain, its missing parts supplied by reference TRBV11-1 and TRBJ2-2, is EAEVAQSPRYKITEKSQAVAFWCDPISGHATLYWYRQILGQGPELLVQFQDESVVDDSQLPKDRFSAERLKGVDSTLKIQPAELGDSAMYLCASSSEQGRRNTGELFFGEGSRLTVL.

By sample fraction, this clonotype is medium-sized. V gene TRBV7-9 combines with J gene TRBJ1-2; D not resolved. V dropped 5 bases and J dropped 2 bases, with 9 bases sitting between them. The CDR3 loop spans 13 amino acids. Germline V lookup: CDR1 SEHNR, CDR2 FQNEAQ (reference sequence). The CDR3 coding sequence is TGTGCCAGCAGCGAGGGTCGGAACTATGGCTACACCTTC. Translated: CASSEGRNYGYTF.

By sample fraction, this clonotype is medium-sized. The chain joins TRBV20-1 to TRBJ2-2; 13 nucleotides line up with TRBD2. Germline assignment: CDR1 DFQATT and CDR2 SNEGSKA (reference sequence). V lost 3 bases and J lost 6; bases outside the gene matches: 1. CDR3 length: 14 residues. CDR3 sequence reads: CSASGTSGAGELFF. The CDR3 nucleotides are TGCAGTGCTAGTGGGACTAGCGGGGCCGGGGAGCTGTTTTTT.

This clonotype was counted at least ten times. CDR3 DNA: TGTGCCAGCAGCTTAGGGCGCGCGGGCTCCCGCACAGATACGCAGTATTTT. Encoded protein: CASSLGRAGSRTDTQYF. The chain has TRBV7-9 and TRBJ2-3, with D tentatively TRBD2 (5 bases). The CDR3 runs 17 residues. Trimming shortened V by 1 base and J by 1 base, and 15 bases separated the two germline ends. Germline V gene sequence: CDR1 SEHNR, CDR2 FQNEAQ (reference sequence).

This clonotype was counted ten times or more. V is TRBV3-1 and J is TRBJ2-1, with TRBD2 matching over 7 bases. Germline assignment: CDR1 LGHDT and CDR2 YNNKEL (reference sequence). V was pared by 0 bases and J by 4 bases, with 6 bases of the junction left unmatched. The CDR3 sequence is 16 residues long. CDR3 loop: CASSQDGRGLYNEQFF. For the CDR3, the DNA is TGTGCCAGCAGCCAAGACGGAAGGGGACTATACAATGAGCAGTTCTTC.

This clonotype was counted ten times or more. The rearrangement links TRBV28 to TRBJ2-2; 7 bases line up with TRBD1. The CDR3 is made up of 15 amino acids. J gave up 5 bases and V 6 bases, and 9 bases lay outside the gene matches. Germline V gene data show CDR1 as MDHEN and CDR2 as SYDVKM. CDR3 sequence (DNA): TGTGCCAGCAGGTATTCTGTCAGGGGGACCGGGGAGCTGTTTTTT. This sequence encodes CASRYSVRGTGELFF.

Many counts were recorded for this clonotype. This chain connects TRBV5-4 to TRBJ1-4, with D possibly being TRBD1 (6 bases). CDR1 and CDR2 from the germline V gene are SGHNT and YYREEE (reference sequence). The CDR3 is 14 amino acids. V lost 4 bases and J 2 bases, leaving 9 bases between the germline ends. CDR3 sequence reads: CASSPGATNEKLFF. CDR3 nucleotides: TGTGCCAGCAGCCCAGGGGCCACTAATGAAAAACTGTTTTTT.